The clone carrying this T cell receptor beta chain came up a few times. The antigen is undetermined. The data belong to a study of beta chain features in type 1 diabetes. Study-level points and caveats: TCRB CDR3s were moderately but significantly shorter in Type 1 diabetes patients in all four CD4+ subsets.

J gave up 4 bases and V 3 bases, and 4 bases lay outside the gene matches. Per the germline V gene, CDR1 is GTSNPN and CDR2 is SVGIG (reference sequence). CDR3 length: 14 amino acids. Investigators reverse transcribed all isolated RNA, so they sequenced expressed TCRB transcripts. The assay was immunoSEQ multiplex PCR, and TCRdb's table has in-frame clones only and misses some. This table has approximately 150,000 clones, more than 10% appearing once. This chain joins TRBV30 and TRBJ2-2, with 8 bases identical to TRBD2. Sequencing was performed on central memory CD4+ T cells from blood. This TCR was recovered from a man younger than 35 with type 1 diabetes. Here the CDR3 reads CAWRVSGGTGELFF. In DNA form, the CDR3 reads TGTGCCTGGAGGGTGAGCGGGGGCACCGGGGAGCTGTTTTTT.